This paragraph reports one TCR beta chain. The record originates from a study of T cell changes during pregnancy in multiple sclerosis. The table came from immunoSEQ multiplex PCR; TCRdb's copy has only in-frame clones and leaves some out. The sample holds about 69,000 clones, 75% to 90% seen once. V lost 1 base and J 0 bases, leaving 7 bases between the germline ends. The CDR3 has 15 residues. Germline assignment: CDR1 LNHDA and CDR2 SQIVND (reference sequence). The sequence derives from a female donor with multiple sclerosis, enrolled in a pregnancy study. This rearrangement joins TRBV19 to TRBJ2-1; no firm D call. The source material was peripheral blood, sampled before pregnancy. The CDR3 nucleotides read TGTGCCAGTAGTATAGGGAGTATCTCCTACAATGAGCAGTTCTTC. This gives the protein CASSIGSISYNEQFF.